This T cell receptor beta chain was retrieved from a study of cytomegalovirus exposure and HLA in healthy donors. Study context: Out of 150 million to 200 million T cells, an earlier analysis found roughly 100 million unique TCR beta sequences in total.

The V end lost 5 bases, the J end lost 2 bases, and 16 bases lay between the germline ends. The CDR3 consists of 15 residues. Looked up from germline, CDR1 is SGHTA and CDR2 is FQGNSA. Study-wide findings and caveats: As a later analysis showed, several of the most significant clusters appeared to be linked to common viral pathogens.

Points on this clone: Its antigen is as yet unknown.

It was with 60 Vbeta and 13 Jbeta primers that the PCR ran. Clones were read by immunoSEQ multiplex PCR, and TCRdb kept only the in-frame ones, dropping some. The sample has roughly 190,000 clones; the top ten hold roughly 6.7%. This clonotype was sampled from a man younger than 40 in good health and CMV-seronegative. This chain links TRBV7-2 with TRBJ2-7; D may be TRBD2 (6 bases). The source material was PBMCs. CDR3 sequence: CASSRGFPGPYEQYF. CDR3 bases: TGTGCCAGCAGCCGGGGGTTCCCGGGTCCCTACGAGCAGTACTTC.